This T cell receptor beta chain was found in a study of blood T cell repertoires in COVID-19. About the research overall: The cDNA or gDNA used as material had been derived from T cells, B-cell-depleted T cells, or PBMCs.

Germline CDR1 and CDR2: SGHTA and FQGTGA. With 3 bases removed from V and 8 bases from J, the gap between germline ends came to 11 bases. The CDR3 sequence is 13 residues long. The study recruited people aged roughly 18 to 100 years across approximately 23 US areas. Original analysis: Using reference gene primer amplification, nucleated cell counts were estimated. Produced via immunoSEQ multiplex PCR; TCRdb's table is partial and in-frame only. The V and J calls and clone size were taken over from that table, and D and trimming were inferred from the DNA. The sample has fewer than 400,000 clones, roughly 87% seen once.

The sequencing sample was made of PBMCs or T cells enriched from blood (not recorded which). The chain recombines TRBV7-3 with TRBJ2-4, with D perhaps matching TRBD2 (5 bases). This sequence originates from a woman aged 18-30 years who had recovered from COVID-19. The CDR3 sequence: CASSFQAGDIQYF. DNA for the CDR3: TGTGCCAGCAGCTTCCAAGCCGGGGACATTCAGTACTTC.